One and the same sample provided the 19 T cell receptor beta chains below, sequenced in a study of CD8 T cells in Susac syndrome (dated by TCRdb to between 2018 and 2021). The library was generated by the immunoSEQ multiplex PCR assay. RNA was extracted using the RNeasy kit, and roughly 0.5 to 1 microgram was reverse transcribed with random hexamers. TCRdb applied fastp at Q25 and MiXCR to the public reads, then kept only in-frame beta chains. Identical CDR3 protein sequences are pooled into one entry, listed with their most common genes and DNA. This sample has over 100,000 distinct CDR3 sequences in its table, and roughly 94% of those were observed once. Of the sample, about 0.27% is held by the ten largest clones. The sequenced sample consisted of CD8+ T cells from PBMCs. All receptors derive from a human donor with Susac syndrome.

This chain uses TRBV27 with TRBJ1-1, with 10 bases lining up with TRBD1. Looked up from germline, CDR1 is MNHEY and CDR2 is SMNVEV (reference sequence). CDR3 length: 14 amino acids. V was pared by 8 bases and J by 6 bases, with 9 bases of the junction left unmatched. DNA for the CDR3: TGTGCCAGCGGGGGACAGGGGTTGAGAGCTGAAGCTTTCTTT. Protein product: CASGGQGLRAEAFF.

The chain combines TRBV3-1 with TRBJ2-2; weak D call: TRBD2 (6 bases). The germline gives CDR1 LGHDT, CDR2 YNNKEL (reference sequence). The CDR3 consists of 14 residues. Trimming removed 5 bases from V and 10 bases from J, with 17 bases in between. The CDR3 loop is CASSDRDSVPELFF. Here the CDR3 DNA reads TGTGCCAGCAGCGACCGGGACTCGGTGCCGGAGCTGTTTTTT.

This chain joins TRBV21-1 and TRBJ1-5. TRBV21-1 is deemed a pseudogene. There are 11 residues in the CDR3. Here the CDR3 reads CASSNIQPQHF. The CDR3 nucleotides are TGTGCCAGCAGCAACATCCAGCCCCAGCATTTT.

The chain joins TRBV29-1 to TRBJ2-1; perhaps TRBD2 as D (6 bases). CDR3 size: 15 residues. Germline CDR1 and CDR2: SQVTM and ANQGSEA. V was clipped by 4 bases and J by 6 bases, with 19 bases between them. CDR3 protein: CSVVTTTWRGNEQFF. The DNA for the CDR3 is TGCAGCGTTGTTACTACAACGTGGCGGGGCAATGAGCAGTTCTTC.

V usage is TRBV7-8 and J usage is TRBJ2-5; 9 nucleotides match TRBD1. CDR1 and CDR2 from the germline V gene are SGHVS and FQNEAQ. The CDR3 totals 13 residues. Trimming at V came to 5 bases and at J to 5 bases, leaving 3 bases not matched to a gene. The CDR3 reads CASSKDRGETQYF. As DNA, the CDR3 is TGTGCCAGCAGCAAGGACAGGGGTGAGACCCAGTACTTC.

V is TRBV20-1 and J is TRBJ1-5; D gene unclear. The CDR3 runs to 16 residues. V lost 0 bases and J 4 bases, leaving 16 bases between the germline ends. Germline-derived CDR1 and CDR2 are DFQATT and SNEGSKA (reference sequence). The CDR3 nucleotides are TGCAGTGCTAGAGATCAGGCACCAGATCCTAATCAGCCCCAGCATTTT. It translates to CSARDQAPDPNQPQHF.

This clonotype was found a few times. The chain is built from TRBV5-1 and TRBJ2-1, with 7 bases that match TRBD1. CDR1 is SGHRS, CDR2 YFSETQ, per germline. This CDR3 has 16 residues. V gave up 3 bases and J gave up 1 base; unmatched junction bases: 7. The CDR3 loop reads CASSYDRVGSYNEQFF. The DNA of the CDR3 is TGCGCCAGCAGCTACGACAGGGTTGGGTCCTACAATGAGCAGTTCTTC.

The table lists this clonotype with a count of one. CDR3 region: CASSLNSNYEQYF. DNA of the CDR3: TGTGCCAGCAGCTTGAACAGCAACTACGAGCAGTACTTC. This chain links TRBV5-4 with TRBJ2-7; no definite D call. From germline, CDR1 is SGHNT and CDR2 YYREEE (reference sequence). V dropped 1 base and J dropped 3 bases, with 8 bases sitting between them. The CDR3 extends over 13 amino acids.

The chain links TRBV29-1 to TRBJ2-7; D may correspond to TRBD1 or TRBD2 (6 bases each). With 3 bases removed from V and 5 bases from J, the gap between germline ends came to 8 bases. This CDR3 is 11 amino acids long. Germline assignment: CDR1 SQVTM and CDR2 ANQGSEA. CDR3 in amino acids: CSVDGGDEQYF. CDR3 sequence (DNA): TGCAGCGTTGACGGGGGCGACGAGCAGTACTTC.

This clonotype was seen only once. J is TRBJ2-7 and V is TRBV2; 8 bases match TRBD2. With 10 bases clipped from V and 2 bases from J, the junction kept 4 bases outside the gene matches. This CDR3 has 12 amino acids. Germline V gene data show CDR1 as SNHLY and CDR2 as FYNNEI. CDR3 DNA sequence: TGTGCCAATACGCGGGGGGCCTACGAGCAGTACTTC. It is translated as CANTRGAYEQYF.

The chain is built from TRBV20-1 and TRBJ2-1; D might be TRBD2 (7 bases). CDR1 DFQATT and CDR2 SNEGSKA come from the germline V gene (reference sequence). This CDR3 has 15 residues. The V end was cut by 5 bases, the J end by 8 bases, with 22 bases between. CDR3 loop: CSAESGDYGSDEQFF. The CDR3 nucleotides are TGCAGTGCTGAATCAGGGGACTACGGGTCTGATGAGCAGTTCTTC.

V is TRBV10-3 and J is TRBJ2-3; no firm D call. Germline values: CDR1 ENHRY, CDR2 SYGVKD. The V gene lost 10 bases and the J gene lost 6 bases, with 11 bases spanning the gap. CDR3 length: 11 residues. This chain's CDR3 is CATWAPDTQYF. The CDR3 DNA sequence: TGTGCCACGTGGGCCCCGGATACGCAGTATTTT.

The chain carries TRBV7-2 and TRBJ2-1; 9 bases align to TRBD1. The germline CDR1 and CDR2 sequences are SGHTA and FQGNSA. The V and J ends lost 4 bases and 2 bases, in that order; junction bases with no gene match: 3. The CDR3 extends over 15 amino acids. The CDR3 DNA is TGTGCCAGCAGCTCCCGGGACAGGGCCTACAATGAGCAGTTCTTC. It specifies CASSSRDRAYNEQFF.

The V gene is TRBV9, the J gene TRBJ1-2, with D unresolved. V gave up 4 bases and J gave up 5 bases, with 21 bases separating them. Germline CDR1 SGDLS, CDR2 YYNGEE. This CDR3 has 16 amino acids. CDR3 coding DNA: TGTGCCAGCAGCCTCAGCGGAGGACCAAACATTTATGGCTACACCTTC. Protein sequence: CASSLSGGPNIYGYTF.

This chain uses TRBV21-1 with TRBJ2-3; TRBD1, the table's D call, was not compared with the DNA. TRBV21-1 is tagged as a pseudogene. This CDR3 has 17 amino acids. The CDR3 nucleotides are TGTGCCAGCAGCGGGGCATGCAGGGGGCAGGTTACAGATACGCAGTATTTT. Translating gives CASSGACRGQVTDTQYF.

The chain employs TRBV29-1 and TRBJ1-1; unclear D gene. The length of the CDR3 is 10 residues. V was shortened by 7 bases and J by 3 bases, with 6 bases between the two germline ends. Germline assignment: CDR1 SQVTM and CDR2 ANQGSEA. The CDR3 here is CSGVDTEAFF. CDR3 DNA: TGCAGCGGAGTGGACACTGAAGCTTTCTTT.

The gene calls are TRBV12-3 or TRBV12-4 and TRBJ2-7, with D perhaps TRBD1 or TRBD2 (5 bases each). V shed 6 bases and J shed 4 bases, with 16 bases lying between them. CDR3 length: 14 amino acids. The CDR3 DNA sequence: TGTGCCAGCAGCCGACCGGGACGGAAATACGAGCAGTACTTC. Translated: CASSRPGRKYEQYF.

This chain links TRBV12-3 or TRBV12-4 with TRBJ2-3; D is possibly TRBD1 (6 bases). The CDR3 covers 14 residues. Trimming stripped 4 bases from V and 5 bases from J, with 13 bases between. The chain's CDR3 is CASSSQLGGDTQYF. The CDR3 DNA is TGTGCCAGCAGTTCCCAACTAGGGGGAGATACGCAGTATTTT.

The chain links TRBV9 to TRBJ2-2; 8 positions match TRBD2. Germline V gene data show CDR1 as SGDLS and CDR2 as YYNGEE. The CDR3 spans 16 residues. Trimming at V came to 5 bases and at J to 5 bases, leaving 11 bases not matched to a gene. In DNA, the CDR3 is TGTGCCAGCAGTCCGTACAGGGCGGGGGGTACCGGGGAGCTGTTTTTT. It yields the protein CASSPYRAGGTGELFF.